This is a list of T cell receptor beta chains from one sample in a study of blood T cell repertoires in COVID-19. Only in-frame clones appear in the TCRdb table, and some are missing; sequencing was by immunoSEQ multiplex PCR. The table has some 130,000 clones, around four fifths seen once. The material sequenced was peripheral blood. Every receptor here comes from a man aged 60 to 75 who had recovered from COVID-19. Each CDR3 is given with its conserved first and last residue. The D gene is left open where the match is weak. Some rows have no size entry. The others give once, few or many, or a class for an expanded clone.

>TRBD1|TRBV27|few|TRBJ1-4
CASSFGDRGKKLFF
TGTGCCAGCAGTTTCGGGGACAGGGGTAAAAAACTGTTTTTT
>TRBD2|TRBV19|once|TRBJ2-1
CASSINSGRAYEQFF
TGTGCCAGTAGTATTAATAGCGGGAGGGCCTATGAGCAGTTCTTC
>.|TRBV28|.|TRBJ1-2
CASSSWAAGYTF
TGTGCCAGCAGTTCCTGGGCTGCTGGCTACACCTTC
>.|TRBV7-3|.|TRBJ2-4
CASSNLFRRLAKNIQYF
TGTGCCAGCAGCAATCTTTTCAGGAGGCTAGCCAAAAACATTCAGTACTTC
>TRBD2|TRBV6-6|.|TRBJ2-2
CASSYGGGTGELFF
TGTGCCAGCAGTTACGGCGGGGGGACCGGGGAGCTGTTTTTT
>.|TRBV11-2|few|TRBJ2-1
CASSKVAGYNEQFF
TGTGCCAGCAGCAAGGTAGCCGGGTACAATGAGCAGTTCTTC
>.|TRBV10-3|.|TRBJ2-1
CAISEYEEGEQFF
TGTGCCATCAGTGAGTATGAAGAGGGTGAGCAGTTCTTC
>TRBD1|TRBV6-6|.|TRBJ2-1
CASSYSTGGNNEQFF
TGTGCCAGCAGTTACTCGACAGGGGGAAACAATGAGCAGTTCTTC
>TRBD1|TRBV5-5|.|TRBJ1-1
CASSLYRGTEAFF
TGTGCCAGCAGCCTCTACAGGGGCACTGAAGCTTTCTTT
>TRBD2|TRBV14|.|TRBJ2-1
CASSQGLAGSNEQFF
TGTGCCAGCAGCCAAGGACTAGCGGGGAGCAATGAGCAGTTCTTC
>.|TRBV29-1|.|TRBJ1-5
CSVGQLDQPQHF
TGCAGCGTTGGACAGCTAGATCAGCCCCAGCATTTT
>TRBD1|TRBV7-9|.|TRBJ1-3
CASSSPTGTNGNTIYF
TGTGCCAGCAGCTCTCCGACAGGGACGAATGGAAACACCATATATTTT
>.|TRBV12-3/TRBV12-4|.|TRBJ1-5
CASSIEHQPQHF
TGTGCCAGCAGCATAGAGCATCAGCCCCAGCATTTT
>TRBD2|TRBV29-1|.|TRBJ2-1
CSVPGLAGNEQFF
TGCAGCGTCCCGGGGCTAGCGGGAAATGAGCAGTTCTTC
>.|TRBV9|.|TRBJ1-6
CASSAGLTSSYNSPLHF
TGTGCCAGCAGCGCCGGACTGACGAGCTCCTATAATTCACCCCTCCACTTT
>TRBD1|TRBV19|.|TRBJ1-1
CASSKGQGRGTEAFF
TGTGCCAGTAGTAAGGGACAGGGCCGGGGTACTGAAGCTTTCTTT
>.|TRBV6-2/TRBV6-3|.|TRBJ2-3
CASSPGLGQGFTDTQYF
TGTGCCAGCAGCCCTGGCCTTGGTCAGGGCTTCACAGATACGCAGTATTTT
>.|TRBV7-2|.|TRBJ2-7
CASSVKGVIEQYF
TGTGCCAGCAGCGTAAAGGGAGTAATCGAGCAGTACTTC
>TRBD1|TRBV5-1|.|TRBJ1-2
CASSETGGTDYGYTF
TGCGCCAGCAGCGAAACAGGGGGGACGGACTATGGCTACACCTTC
>TRBD1|TRBV5-1|.|TRBJ2-3
CASSWTGSISADTQYF
TGCGCCAGCAGCTGGACAGGGAGTATCAGCGCAGATACGCAGTATTTT
>TRBD2|TRBV18|.|TRBJ2-7
CASSPGTSYEQYF
TGTGCCAGCTCACCTGGGACTAGCTACGAGCAGTACTTC
>.|TRBV4-3|once|TRBJ2-6
CASSQTHLSGANVLTF
TGCGCCAGCAGCCAAACACACCTCTCTGGGGCCAACGTCCTGACTTTC
>.|TRBV11-2|few|TRBJ2-2
CASSLNRVNTGELFF
TGTGCCAGCAGCTTAAACAGGGTAAACACCGGGGAGCTGTTTTTT
>TRBD1|TRBV19|.|TRBJ1-5
CASSTGQGFQPQHF
TGTGCCAGTAGTACTGGACAGGGGTTTCAGCCCCAGCATTTT
>.|TRBV29-1|.|TRBJ1-3
CSVAQGSGNTIYF
TGCAGCGTTGCGCAGGGCTCTGGAAACACCATATATTTT
>.|TRBV5-1|.|TRBJ1-2
CASSFGGTAGYTF
TGCGCCAGCAGCTTCGGGGGAACGGCTGGCTACACCTTC
>TRBD2|TRBV5-4|.|TRBJ2-7
CASSLFAGGPHEQYF
TGTGCCAGCAGCTTGTTTGCGGGAGGGCCACACGAGCAGTACTTC
>TRBD1|TRBV10-3|.|TRBJ1-4
CAISESAGGRSANEKLFF
TGTGCCATCAGTGAGTCGGCAGGGGGCCGTAGTGCTAATGAAAAACTGTTTTTT
>.|TRBV3-1/TRBV3-2|few|TRBJ2-1
CASSQDLGTKFRNEQFF
TGTGCCAGCAGCCAAGATCTCGGGACAAAATTTCGGAATGAGCAGTTCTTC
>TRBD2|TRBV20-1|.|TRBJ2-7
CSAWGGREQYF
TGCAGTGCTTGGGGAGGGAGGGAGCAGTACTTC
>.|TRBV18|.|TRBJ2-7
CASSPTYEQYF
TGTGCCAGCTCACCTACCTACGAGCAGTACTTC
>.|TRBV5-1|.|TRBJ1-4
CASSLQALEGEKLFF
TGCGCCAGCAGTTTACAGGCCTTGGAAGGGGAAAAACTGTTTTTT
>TRBD2|TRBV3-1/TRBV3-2|.|TRBJ2-7
CASSQRLAGVGEQYF
TGTGCCAGCAGCCAAAGGTTAGCGGGGGTTGGCGAGCAGTACTTC
>.|TRBV4-2|.|TRBJ2-2
CASSQGSVQANTGELFF
TGTGCCAGCAGCCAAGGGTCAGTACAGGCGAACACCGGGGAGCTGTTTTTT
>.|TRBV7-3|.|TRBJ2-1
CASSHQTRRDNEQFF
TGTGCCAGCAGCCATCAAACTAGGAGAGACAATGAGCAGTTCTTC
>.|TRBV5-1|.|TRBJ2-6
CASSFQGTLSGANVLTF
TGCGCCAGCAGCTTCCAGGGTACCCTCTCTGGGGCCAACGTCCTGACTTTC
>TRBD2|TRBV9|.|TRBJ2-3
CASSVAASGETDTQYF
TGTGCCAGCAGCGTAGCGGCTAGCGGGGAGACAGATACGCAGTATTTT
>TRBD2|TRBV18|.|TRBJ2-1
CASSPVAGGNEQFF
TGTGCCAGCTCACCCGTGGCGGGAGGGAATGAGCAGTTCTTC
>TRBD2|TRBV30|.|TRBJ2-7
CAWSVQEIAGAVEQYF
TGTGCCTGGAGTGTACAAGAGATAGCGGGAGCTGTCGAGCAGTACTTC
>.|TRBV5-1|.|TRBJ1-1
CASSFEPEYEAFF
TGCGCCAGCAGCTTCGAGCCGGAGTATGAAGCTTTCTTT
>TRBD2|TRBV10-3|.|TRBJ2-1
CAIREIAGAAYNEQFF
TGTGCCATCAGAGAAATAGCGGGAGCGGCCTACAATGAGCAGTTCTTC
>.|TRBV4-3|.|TRBJ2-3
CASSQGFETDTQYF
TGCGCCAGCAGCCAAGGGTTTGAGACAGATACGCAGTATTTT
>.|TRBV7-2|.|TRBJ2-7
CASSLDTGEQYF
TGTGCCAGCAGCTTAGACACCGGGGAGCAGTACTTC